This entry lists 3 T cell receptor beta chains sequenced from one sample in a study of blood T cell repertoires in COVID-19. The method was immunoSEQ multiplex PCR; TCRdb's version includes in-frame clones alone and lacks a portion of them. The repertoire includes approximately 220,000 clones, roughly 80% of them detected once, and 2% to 3% sits in the top ten. The sample comprised peripheral blood. The source is a woman between 40 and 50 years old with active or convalescent COVID-19.

The V call is TRBV6-1, the J call TRBJ1-5, with a tentative D call TRBD1 (5 bases). Looked up from germline, CDR1 is MNHNS and CDR2 is SASEGT. V lost 4 bases, J lost 7 bases, and 20 bases lay in between. The CDR3 consists of 16 residues. CDR3 in DNA: TGTGCCAGCAGTGGAGGGGCGACCGGAGGGTGGCAGCCCCAGCATTTT. Protein product: CASSGGATGGWQPQHF.

The J gene is TRBJ1-2, the V gene TRBV15; D gene uncertain. CDR1 is LNHNV, CDR2 YYDKDF, per germline (reference sequence). The CDR3 runs to 17 residues. Trimming pared 0 bases from V and 4 bases from J, leaving 18 bases between. The CDR3 DNA follows: TGTGCCACCAGCAGAGACGGAGGGCAGTCACATCCCTATGGCTACACCTTC. Its protein product is CATSRDGGQSHPYGYTF.

This clone was counted a single time. V is TRBV5-5 and J is TRBJ1-4; 9 nucleotides match TRBD1. CDR1 is SGHKS, CDR2 YYEKEE, per germline (reference sequence). The CDR3 consists of 16 residues. Unmatched junction bases numbered 7, after V lost 0 bases and J lost 7 bases. CDR3 in DNA: TGTGCCAGCAGCTTGGCACCGGGACAGGGAGGTGAAAAACTGTTTTTT. Translating gives CASSLAPGQGGEKLFF. The complete variable domain, with remaining parts taken from reference TRBV5-5 and TRBJ1-4, reads DAGVTQSPTHLIKTRGQQVTLRCSPISGHKSVSWYQQVLGQGPQFIFQYYEKEERGRGNFPDRFSARQFPNYSSELNVNALLLGDSALYLCASSLAPGQGGEKLFFGSGTQLSVL.